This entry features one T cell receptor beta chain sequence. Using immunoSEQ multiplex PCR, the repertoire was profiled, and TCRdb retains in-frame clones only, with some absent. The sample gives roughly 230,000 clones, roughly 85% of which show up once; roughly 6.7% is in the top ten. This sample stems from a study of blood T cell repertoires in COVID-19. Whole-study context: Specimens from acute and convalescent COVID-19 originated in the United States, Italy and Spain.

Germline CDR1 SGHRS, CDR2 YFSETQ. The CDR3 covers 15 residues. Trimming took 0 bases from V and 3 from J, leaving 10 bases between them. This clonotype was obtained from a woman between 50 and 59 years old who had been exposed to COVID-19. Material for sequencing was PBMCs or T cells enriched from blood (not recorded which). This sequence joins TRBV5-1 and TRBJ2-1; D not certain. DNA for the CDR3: TGCGCCAGCAGCTTGGGGCAGCAGGTCTACAATGAGCAGTTCTTC. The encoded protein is CASSLGQQVYNEQFF.